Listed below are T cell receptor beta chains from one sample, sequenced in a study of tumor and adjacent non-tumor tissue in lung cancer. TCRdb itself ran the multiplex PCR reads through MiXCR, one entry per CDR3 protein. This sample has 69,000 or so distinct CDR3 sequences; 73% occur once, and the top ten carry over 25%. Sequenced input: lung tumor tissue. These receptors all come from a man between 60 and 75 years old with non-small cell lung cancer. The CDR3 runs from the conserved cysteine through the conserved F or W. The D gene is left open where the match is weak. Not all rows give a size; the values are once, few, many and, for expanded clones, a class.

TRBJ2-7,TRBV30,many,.,TGTGCCTGGAGTCTAGGATACGAGCAGTACTTC,CAWSLGYEQYF
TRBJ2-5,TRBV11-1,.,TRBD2,TGTGCCAGCAGCAAGGGACTAGCAGTGGGGGAGACACAGTACTTC,CASSKGLAVGETQYF
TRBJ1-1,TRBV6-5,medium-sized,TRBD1,TGTGCCAGCAGTTACCACGGCGTCCGGGACAGCTTGAACACTGAAGCTTTCTTT,CASSYHGVRDSLNTEAFF
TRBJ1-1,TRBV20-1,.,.,TGCAGTGCTAGAGTGTACCTCGAGTTGAACATTGAAGCTTTCTTT,CSARVYLELNIEAFF
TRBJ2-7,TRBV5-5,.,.,TGTGCCAACAGCTTTCTCCTCAGCGGCGGGCAGTACTTC,CANSFLLSGGQYF
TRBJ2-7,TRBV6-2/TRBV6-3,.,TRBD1,TGTGCCAGCAGAAGGACAGGTAACGGGCAGTACTTC,CASRRTGNGQYF
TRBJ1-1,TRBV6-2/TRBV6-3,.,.,TGTGCCAGCAGAACCACAGGAGCTGAAACTTTCTTT,CASRTTGAETFF
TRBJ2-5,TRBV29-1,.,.,TGCAGCGTTAATGGATACGTAGGAGGGGCGATCAGCGAAACCCAGTACTTC,CSVNGYVGGAISETQYF
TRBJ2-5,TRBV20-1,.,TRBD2,TGCAGTGCTGGAAGGACTAGCGGGGGGCCCCAAGAGACCCAATACTTC,CSAGRTSGGPQETQYF
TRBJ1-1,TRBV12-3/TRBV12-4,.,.,TGTGGCAGTAGTATCTTGGGGCTAAGGGCGTCTGAAGCTTTCTTT,CGSSILGLRASEAFF
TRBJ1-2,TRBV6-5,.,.,TGTGCCAGCAGTCGACAGTGTGGGAATAGCTATGGATACACCTTC,CASSRQCGNSYGYTF
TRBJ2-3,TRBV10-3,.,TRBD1,TGTGCCATCAGTGAAAGGGGACAGGATGCAACGGATACGCAGTATTTT,CAISERGQDATDTQYF
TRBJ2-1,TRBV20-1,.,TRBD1,TGCAGTGCTATTTGGCAGGGGGCCTACAACGAGCTGTTCTTC,CSAIWQGAYNELFF
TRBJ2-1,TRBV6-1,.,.,TGTGCGAGCAGTGAGCGCGGGTGCGGCGATGAGCAGTTCTTC,CASSERGCGDEQFF
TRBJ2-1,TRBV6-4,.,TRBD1,TGTGCCAGCGGTGATAAGGGGGCGGAATCCTACAATGAGCAGTTCTTC,CASGDKGAESYNEQFF
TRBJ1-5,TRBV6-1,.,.,TGTGCCAGCAGTTGGGATTTAGGCATTCAGCCCCATCATTTT,CASSWDLGIQPHHF
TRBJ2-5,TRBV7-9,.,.,TGTGCCAGCGGCTTAGGACAGCCTCAAGAGACCCAGTACTTC,CASGLGQPQETQYF
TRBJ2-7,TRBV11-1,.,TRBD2,TGTGCCAGCAGCTTAGACCGGGGGGGCCCCTACGAGCAATACTTC,CASSLDRGGPYEQYF
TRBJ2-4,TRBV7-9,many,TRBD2,TGTGCCAGCAGCCCAACTAGCGGGGAAGCCAAAAACATTCAGTACTTC,CASSPTSGEAKNIQYF
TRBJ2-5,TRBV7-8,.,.,TGTGCCAGCAGCTCAGGCGTAGAGGGGGGGCAGACCCAGTACTTC,CASSSGVEGGQTQYF
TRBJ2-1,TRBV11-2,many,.,TGTGCCAGCAGCTTAGGGAGCGGCACCTACAATGAGCAGTTCTTC,CASSLGSGTYNEQFF
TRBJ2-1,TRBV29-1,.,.,TGCAGCGTTGATGGAGCTAGCGACAGCTCCTATAATGAGCAGTTCTTC,CSVDGASDSSYNEQFF
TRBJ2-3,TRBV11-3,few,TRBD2,TGTGCCAGCAGGAAGGGACTAACGGGGACCACATATACGCAGTATTTT,CASRKGLTGTTYTQYF
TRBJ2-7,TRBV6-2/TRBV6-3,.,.,TGTGCCAGCAGTTTGCTAGCGTCCCACTCATACGAACAGTACTTC,CASSLLASHSYEQYF
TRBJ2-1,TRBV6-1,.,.,TGTGCCAGCAAGGGCACTTGGGGCTCCTACAATGATCAGTTCTTC,CASKGTWGSYNDQFF
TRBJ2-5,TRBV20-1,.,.,TGCAGTGCTAAGCGCAAAGGTCCAACAGAGACCCAGTACTTC,CSAKRKGPTETQYF